This entry features one T cell receptor beta chain sequence. The sample comes from a study of blood T cell repertoires in COVID-19. At the level of the study: Samples taken during acute and convalescent COVID-19 were collected in the United States, Italy and Spain. PBMCs, B-cell-depleted T cells, or T cells provided the cDNA or gDNA that made up the material.

J gave up 9 bases and V 4 bases, and 12 bases lay outside the gene matches. Germline V gene lookup returns CDR1 KGHSH and CDR2 LQKENI. The CDR3 extends over 16 amino acids. How the authors handled the data: Reference gene primer amplification gave estimated nucleated cell counts. Measured with immunoSEQ multiplex PCR; TCRdb has only the in-frame clones, and not every one. V and J calls and clone size are copied from that table; D and trimming were computed from the DNA. The data contain a few hundred thousand clones, approximately 90% of them seen just once; the ten biggest clones take up under 0.95%.

This receptor was identified in a man under 40 with acute or convalescent COVID-19. Material: peripheral blood. The rearrangement uses TRBV18 and TRBJ1-6, with 7 bases aligning to TRBD1. The CDR3 sequence is CASSQTRAGGSSPLHF. The CDR3 nucleotides are TGTGCCAGCTCACAGACTAGAGCAGGGGGTAGTTCACCCCTCCACTTT.